The present entry profiles one TCR beta chain with its context. These data come from a study of Ad26.COV2.S vaccination and SARS-CoV-2 variants. The repertoire was sequenced with immunoSEQ multiplex PCR; TCRdb's copy has only in-frame clones and lacks some. The data contain some 350,000 clones, about 90% of them singletons. This TCR was recovered from a human donor who had recovered from COVID-19. Sequenced here: peripheral blood, sampled after recovery from COVID-19.

CDR3 protein: CASSRDRGDAGEQFF. DNA for the CDR3: TGTGCCAGCAGCCGAGACAGGGGCGATGCTGGTGAGCAGTTCTTC. V gene TRBV5-6 combines with J gene TRBJ2-1; the match to TRBD1 covers 8 bases. The CDR3 has 15 residues. The germline CDR1 and CDR2 sequences are SGHDT and YYEEEE. J lost 9 bases, V lost 4 bases, and 12 bases had no gene match.